The entry below gives a single T cell receptor (beta chain) sequence along with its context. Antigen: not known. These data originate in a study of T cell responses to AZD1222 COVID-19 vaccine. Second-dose recipients at about 4 or about 12 weeks were treated as one pooled group. The CDR3 consists of 16 residues. V lost 4 bases and J 2 bases, leaving 17 bases between the germline ends. Germline CDR1 and CDR2: KGHSH and LQKENI. Regarding the study as a whole: Spike-specific TCRs gained breadth and depth after people received two AZD1222 doses. No day 14 peak samples; only post-peak repertoires were characterized.

Profiled with immunoSEQ multiplex PCR; TCRdb holds only in-frame clones, not every one. This table holds 120,000 or so clones, about 86% found once. This clonotype originated in an adult who received the AZD1222 COVID-19 vaccine. The material sequenced was peripheral blood, taken 28 days after the second AZD1222 dose. This chain joins TRBV18 and TRBJ1-2; TRBD1 is a possible D gene (6 bases). In nucleotides, the CDR3 is TGTGCCAGCTCACTCATACAGGGACCTACAAACTATGGCTACACCTTC. This gives the protein CASSLIQGPTNYGYTF.